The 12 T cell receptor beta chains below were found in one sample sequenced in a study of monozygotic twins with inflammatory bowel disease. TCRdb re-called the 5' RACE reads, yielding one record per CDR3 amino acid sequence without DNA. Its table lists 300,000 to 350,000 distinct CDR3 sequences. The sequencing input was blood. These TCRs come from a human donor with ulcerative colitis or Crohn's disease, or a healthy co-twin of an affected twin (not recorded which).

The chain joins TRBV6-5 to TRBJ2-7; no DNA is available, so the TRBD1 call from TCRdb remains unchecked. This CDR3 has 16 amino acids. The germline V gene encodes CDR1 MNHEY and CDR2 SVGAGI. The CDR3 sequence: CASSSLIQGSPYEQYF.

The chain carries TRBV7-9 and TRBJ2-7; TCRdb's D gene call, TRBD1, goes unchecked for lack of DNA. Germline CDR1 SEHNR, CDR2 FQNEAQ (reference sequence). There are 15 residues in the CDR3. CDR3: CASSIGVPGIYEQYF.

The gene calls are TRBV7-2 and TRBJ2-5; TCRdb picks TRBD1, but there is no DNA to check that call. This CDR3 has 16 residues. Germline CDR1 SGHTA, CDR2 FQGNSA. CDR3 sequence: CASSLEPGRSQETQYF.

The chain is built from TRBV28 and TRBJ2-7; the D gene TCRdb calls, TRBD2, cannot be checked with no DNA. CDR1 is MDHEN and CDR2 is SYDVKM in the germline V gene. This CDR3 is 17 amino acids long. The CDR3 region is CASSRTRAGAVSYEQYF.

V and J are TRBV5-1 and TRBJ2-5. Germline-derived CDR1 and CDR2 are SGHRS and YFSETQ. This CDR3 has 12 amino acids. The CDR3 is CASARDEGTQYF.

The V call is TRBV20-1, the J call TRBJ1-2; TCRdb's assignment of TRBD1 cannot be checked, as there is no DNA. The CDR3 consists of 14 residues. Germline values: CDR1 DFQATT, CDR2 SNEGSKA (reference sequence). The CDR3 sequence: CSATSIQGFYGYTF.

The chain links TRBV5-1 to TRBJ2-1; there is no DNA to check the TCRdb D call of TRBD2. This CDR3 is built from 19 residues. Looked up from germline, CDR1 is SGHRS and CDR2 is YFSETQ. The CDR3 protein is CASSLTGTSGSHSYNEQFF.

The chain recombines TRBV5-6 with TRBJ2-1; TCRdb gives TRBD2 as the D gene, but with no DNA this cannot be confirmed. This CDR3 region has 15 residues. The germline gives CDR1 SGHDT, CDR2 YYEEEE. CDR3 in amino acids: CASSLVLAGDNEQFF.

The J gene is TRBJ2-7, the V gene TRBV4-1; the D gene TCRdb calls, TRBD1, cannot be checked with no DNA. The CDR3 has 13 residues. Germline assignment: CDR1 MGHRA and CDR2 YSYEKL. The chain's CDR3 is CASSHRTGNEQYF.

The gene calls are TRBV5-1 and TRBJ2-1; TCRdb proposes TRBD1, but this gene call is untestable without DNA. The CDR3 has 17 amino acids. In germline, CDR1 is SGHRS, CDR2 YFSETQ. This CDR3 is CASSLGPTGSSYNEQFF.

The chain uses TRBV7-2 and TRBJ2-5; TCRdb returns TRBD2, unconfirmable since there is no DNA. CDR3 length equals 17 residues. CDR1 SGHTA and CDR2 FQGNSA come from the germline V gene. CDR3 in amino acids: CASSLTSDRTAKETQYF.

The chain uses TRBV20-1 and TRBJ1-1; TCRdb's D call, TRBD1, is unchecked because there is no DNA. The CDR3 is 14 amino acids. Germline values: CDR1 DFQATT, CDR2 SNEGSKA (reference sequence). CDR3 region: CSALDGASRTEAFF.